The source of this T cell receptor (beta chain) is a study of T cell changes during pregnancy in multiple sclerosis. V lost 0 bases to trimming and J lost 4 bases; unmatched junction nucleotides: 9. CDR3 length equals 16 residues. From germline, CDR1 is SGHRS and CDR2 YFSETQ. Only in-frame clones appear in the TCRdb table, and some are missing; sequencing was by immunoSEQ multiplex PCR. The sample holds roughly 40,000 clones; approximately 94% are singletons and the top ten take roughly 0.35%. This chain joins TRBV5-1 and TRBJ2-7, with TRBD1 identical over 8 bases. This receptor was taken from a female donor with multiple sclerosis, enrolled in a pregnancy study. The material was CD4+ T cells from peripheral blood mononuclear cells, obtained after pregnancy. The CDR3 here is CASSLEPPTGVYEQYF. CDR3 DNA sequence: TGCGCCAGCAGCTTGGAACCCCCGACAGGGGTGTACGAGCAGTACTTC.